Listed here are 2 T cell receptor beta chains from one sample, sequenced in a study of cytomegalovirus exposure and HLA in healthy donors. The study ran its PCR with 60 Vbeta and 13 Jbeta primers. Using immunoSEQ multiplex PCR, the repertoire was profiled, and TCRdb retains in-frame clones only, with some absent. This table holds roughly 100,000 clones, roughly 9.4% found once. Sequencing was done on a sample of PBMCs. These receptors originate from a man aged 50-59 years in good health and CMV-seropositive.

This sequence joins TRBV19 and TRBJ2-7, with D maybe TRBD2 (6 bases). Germline loops: CDR1 LNHDA, CDR2 SQIVND (reference sequence). The ends were cut back, 5 bases at V and 0 bases at J, with 14 bases in the middle. The CDR3 length is 15 residues. Written as DNA, the CDR3 is TGTGCCAGTAGTTGGGGCGGGACTGACTCCTACGAGCAGTACTTC. This gives the protein CASSWGGTDSYEQYF.

The chain links TRBV5-1 to TRBJ2-1; D perhaps matches TRBD2 (5 bases). Deletions cut 4 bases from V and 9 bases from J, with 14 bases between. Germline CDR1 reads SGHRS; CDR2 reads YFSETQ. The CDR3 totals 13 residues. DNA of the CDR3: TGCGCCAGCAGCAAGGACCCCGAGGGTGAGCAGTTCTTC. Its protein product is CASSKDPEGEQFF.